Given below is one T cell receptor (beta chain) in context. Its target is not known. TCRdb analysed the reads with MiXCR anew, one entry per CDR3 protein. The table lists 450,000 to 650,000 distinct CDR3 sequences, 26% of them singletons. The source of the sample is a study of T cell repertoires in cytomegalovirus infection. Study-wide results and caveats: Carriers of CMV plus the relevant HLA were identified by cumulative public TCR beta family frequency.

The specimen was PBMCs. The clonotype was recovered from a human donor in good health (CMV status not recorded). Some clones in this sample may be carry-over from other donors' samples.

The CDR3 loop reads CASSPPAAEDTQYF. DNA of the CDR3: TGTGCCAGCTCACCACCTGCAGCTGAAGATACGCAGTATTTT. V gene TRBV18 combines with J gene TRBJ2-3; no firm D call. The V and J ends lost 0 bases and 5 bases respectively, with 9 bases between them. Germline CDR1 KGHSH, CDR2 LQKENI. The CDR3 covers 14 residues.